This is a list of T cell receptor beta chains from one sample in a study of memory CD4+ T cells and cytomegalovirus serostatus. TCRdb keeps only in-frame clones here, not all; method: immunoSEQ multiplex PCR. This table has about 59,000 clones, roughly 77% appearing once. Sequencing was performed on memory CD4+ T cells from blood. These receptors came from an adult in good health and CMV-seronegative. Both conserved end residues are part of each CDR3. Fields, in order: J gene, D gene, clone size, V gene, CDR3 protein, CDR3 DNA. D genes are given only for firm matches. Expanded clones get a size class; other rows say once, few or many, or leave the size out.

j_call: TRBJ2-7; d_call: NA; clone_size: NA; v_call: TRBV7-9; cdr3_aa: CASSLGSGTGSSYEQYF; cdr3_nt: TGTGCCAGCAGCTTAGGTTCCGGGACTGGTAGCTCCTACGAGCAGTACTTC
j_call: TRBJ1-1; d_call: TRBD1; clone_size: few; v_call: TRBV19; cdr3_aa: CASSKGFGQGNTEAFF; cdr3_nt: TGTGCCAGTAGTAAGGGGTTCGGACAGGGGAACACTGAAGCTTTCTTT
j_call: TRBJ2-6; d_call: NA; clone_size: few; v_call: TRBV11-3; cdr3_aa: CASSSGGANVLTF; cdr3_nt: TGTGCCAGCAGCTCAGGAGGGGCCAACGTCCTGACTTTC
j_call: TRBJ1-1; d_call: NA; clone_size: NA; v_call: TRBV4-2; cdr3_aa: CASSQTQGNTEAFF; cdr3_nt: TGTGCCAGCAGCCAAACTCAGGGGAACACTGAAGCTTTCTTT
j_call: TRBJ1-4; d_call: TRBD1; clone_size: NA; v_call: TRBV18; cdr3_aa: CASSPGTGNNEKLFF; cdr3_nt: TGTGCCAGCTCACCTGGGACAGGGAATAATGAAAAACTGTTTTTT
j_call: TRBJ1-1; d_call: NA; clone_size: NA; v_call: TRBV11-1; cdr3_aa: CASSLFSLGVGTEAFF; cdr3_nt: TGTGCCAGCAGCTTATTCTCCCTTGGGGTCGGCACTGAAGCTTTCTTT
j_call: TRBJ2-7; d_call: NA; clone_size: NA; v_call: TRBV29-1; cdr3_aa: CSVETTGGYEQYF; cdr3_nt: TGCAGCGTTGAGACAACAGGTGGCTACGAGCAGTACTTC
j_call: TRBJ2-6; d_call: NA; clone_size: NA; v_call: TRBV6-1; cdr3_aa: CASSTPSGGANVLTF; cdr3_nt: TGTGCCAGCAGTACGCCGTCGGGCGGGGCCAACGTCCTGACTTTC
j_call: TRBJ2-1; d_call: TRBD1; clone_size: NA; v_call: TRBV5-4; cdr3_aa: CASSMDRVQFF; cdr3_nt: TGTGCCAGCAGCATGGACAGGGTCCAGTTCTTC
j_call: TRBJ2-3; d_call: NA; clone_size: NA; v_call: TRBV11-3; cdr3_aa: CASSLTTQSTDTQYF; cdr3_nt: TGTGCCAGCAGCTTAACTACACAAAGCACAGATACGCAGTATTTT
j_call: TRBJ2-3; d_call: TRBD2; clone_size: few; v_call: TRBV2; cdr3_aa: CASSPGLAGASDTQYF; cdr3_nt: TGTGCCAGCAGTCCAGGACTAGCGGGAGCCTCAGATACGCAGTATTTT
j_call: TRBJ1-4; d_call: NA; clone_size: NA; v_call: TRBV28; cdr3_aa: CASSPGEGATNEKLFF; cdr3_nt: TGTGCCAGCAGTCCAGGGGAAGGTGCAACTAATGAAAAACTGTTTTTT
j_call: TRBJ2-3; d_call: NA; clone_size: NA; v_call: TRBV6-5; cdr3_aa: CASSFLTSAETDTQYF; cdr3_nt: TGTGCCAGCAGTTTTCTGACTAGTGCAGAAACAGATACGCAGTATTTT
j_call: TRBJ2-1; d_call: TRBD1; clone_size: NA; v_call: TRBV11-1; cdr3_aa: CASMGDRGVNEQFF; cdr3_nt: TGTGCCTCGATGGGGGACAGGGGCGTCAATGAGCAGTTCTTC
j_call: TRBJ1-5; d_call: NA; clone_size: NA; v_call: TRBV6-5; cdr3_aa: CASRRQRNSNQPQHF; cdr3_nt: TGTGCCAGCAGGAGACAGCGAAATAGCAATCAGCCCCAGCATTTT
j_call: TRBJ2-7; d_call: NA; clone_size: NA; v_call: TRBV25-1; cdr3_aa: CASSGRGRRGGYEQYF; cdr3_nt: TGTGCCAGCAGTGGACGAGGGCGGAGAGGGGGCTACGAGCAGTACTTC
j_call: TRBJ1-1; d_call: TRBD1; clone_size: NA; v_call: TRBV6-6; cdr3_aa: CASMLVQGMEAFF; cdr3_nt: TGTGCCTCTATGCTTGTACAGGGGATGGAAGCTTTCTTT
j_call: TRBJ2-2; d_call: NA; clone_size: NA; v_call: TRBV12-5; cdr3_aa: CASGLDQGGELFF; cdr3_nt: TGTGCTAGTGGTTTGGACCAAGGGGGGGAGCTGTTTTTT
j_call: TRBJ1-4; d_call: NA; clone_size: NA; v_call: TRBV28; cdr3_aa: CASTTQGVGEKLFF; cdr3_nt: TGTGCCAGCACCACGCAGGGAGTTGGTGAAAAACTGTTTTTT
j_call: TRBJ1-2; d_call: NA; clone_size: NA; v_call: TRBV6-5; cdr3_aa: CASSFGTGRKGGYTF; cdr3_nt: TGTGCCAGCAGTTTCGGGACCGGTCGCAAGGGAGGCTACACCTTC
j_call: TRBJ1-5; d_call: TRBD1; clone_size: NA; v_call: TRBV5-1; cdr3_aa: CASSSGQDNQPQHF; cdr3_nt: TGCGCCAGCAGCTCAGGACAGGACAATCAGCCCCAGCATTTT
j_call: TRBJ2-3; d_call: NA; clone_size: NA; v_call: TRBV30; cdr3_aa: CAWSGGGHTQYF; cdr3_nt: TGTGCCTGGAGTGGAGGGGGGCATACGCAGTATTTT
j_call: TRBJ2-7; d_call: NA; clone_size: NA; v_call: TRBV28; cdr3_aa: CASSFVGAGVHEQYF; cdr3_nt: TGTGCCAGCAGTTTCGTCGGTGCAGGGGTCCACGAGCAGTACTTC
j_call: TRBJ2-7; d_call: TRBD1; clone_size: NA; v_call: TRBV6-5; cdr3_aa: CASSGQGSREQYF; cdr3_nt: TGTGCCAGCAGTGGACAGGGCTCGAGGGAGCAGTACTTC
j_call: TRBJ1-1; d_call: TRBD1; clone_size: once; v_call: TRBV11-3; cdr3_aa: CASSPSTGIAEAFF; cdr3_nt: TGTGCCAGCAGCCCGTCGACAGGGATTGCTGAAGCTTTCTTT
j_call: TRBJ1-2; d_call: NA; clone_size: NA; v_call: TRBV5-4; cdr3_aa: CASSLARGSGLDYGYTF; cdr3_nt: TGTGCCAGCAGCTTGGCGCGCGGCAGCGGCCTGGACTATGGCTACACCTTC
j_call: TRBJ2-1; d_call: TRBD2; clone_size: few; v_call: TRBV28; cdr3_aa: CASSPTGLAGVSYNEQFF; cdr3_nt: TGTGCCAGCAGTCCCACGGGACTAGCGGGAGTCAGCTACAATGAGCAGTTCTTC
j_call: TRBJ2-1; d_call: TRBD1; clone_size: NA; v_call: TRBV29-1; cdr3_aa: CSARDRVFGEQFF; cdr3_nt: TGCAGTGCCCGGGACAGGGTTTTCGGTGAGCAGTTCTTC
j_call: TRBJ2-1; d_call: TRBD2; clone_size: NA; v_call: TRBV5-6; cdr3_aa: CASSHLLAGGVRGYNEQFF; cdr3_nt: TGTGCCAGCAGCCATCTACTAGCGGGAGGGGTACGTGGCTACAATGAGCAGTTCTTC
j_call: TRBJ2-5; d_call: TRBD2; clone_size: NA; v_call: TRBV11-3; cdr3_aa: CASSFYREGETQYF; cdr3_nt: TGTGCCAGCAGCTTTTATCGGGAGGGAGAGACCCAGTACTTC
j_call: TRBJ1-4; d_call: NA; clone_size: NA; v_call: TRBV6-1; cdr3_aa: CASSEALKLDEKLFF; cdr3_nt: TGTGCCAGCAGTGAAGCTCTGAAACTGGATGAAAAACTGTTTTTT
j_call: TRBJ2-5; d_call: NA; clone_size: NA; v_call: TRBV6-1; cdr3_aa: CASRKPGGETQYF; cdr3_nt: TGTGCCAGCAGGAAACCCGGGGGTGAGACCCAGTACTTC
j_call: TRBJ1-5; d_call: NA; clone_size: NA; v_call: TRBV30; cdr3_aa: CAWSTRGPQHF; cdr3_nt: TGTGCCTGGAGTACCCGGGGGCCCCAGCATTTT
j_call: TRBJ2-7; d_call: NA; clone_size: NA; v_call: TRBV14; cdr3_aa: CASSQPPSRLSF; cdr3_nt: TGTGCCAGCAGCCAACCCCCCTCCAGGTTGTCCTTC
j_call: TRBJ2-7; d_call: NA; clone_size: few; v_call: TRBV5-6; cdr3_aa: CASSLMGLLSYEQYF; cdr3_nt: TGTGCCAGCAGCTTGATGGGGTTACTCTCCTACGAGCAGTACTTC
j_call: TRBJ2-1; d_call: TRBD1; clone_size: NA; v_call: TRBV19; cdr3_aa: CASSIKGAQEPYNEQFF; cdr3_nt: TGTGCCAGTAGTATCAAGGGGGCCCAAGAACCATACAATGAGCAGTTCTTC
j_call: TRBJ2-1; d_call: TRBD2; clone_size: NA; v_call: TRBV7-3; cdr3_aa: CASSLSHLAGNEQFF; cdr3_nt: TGTGCCAGCAGCTTAAGCCATCTAGCGGGGAATGAGCAGTTCTTC
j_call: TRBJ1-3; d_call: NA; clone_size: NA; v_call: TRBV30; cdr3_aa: CAWSLPGSWIGNTIYF; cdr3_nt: TGTGCCTGGAGTTTGCCGGGGAGTTGGATTGGAAACACCATATATTTT
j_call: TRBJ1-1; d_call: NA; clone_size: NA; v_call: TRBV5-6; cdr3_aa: CASSLAPLNEAFF; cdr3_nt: TGTGCCAGCAGCCTAGCCCCCCTCAATGAAGCTTTCTTT
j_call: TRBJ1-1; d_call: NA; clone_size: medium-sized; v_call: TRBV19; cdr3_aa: CASSSWGAPEGTEAFF; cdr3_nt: TGTGCCAGTAGTTCATGGGGGGCCCCTGAGGGCACTGAAGCTTTCTTT
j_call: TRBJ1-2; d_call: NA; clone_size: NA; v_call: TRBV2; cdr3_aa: CASSPQGYGYTF; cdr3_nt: TGTGCCAGCAGTCCGCAGGGGTATGGCTACACCTTC
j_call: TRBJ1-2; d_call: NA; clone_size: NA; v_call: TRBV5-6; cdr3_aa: CASSRVLGNYGYTF; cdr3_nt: TGTGCCAGCAGTCGAGTGCTGGGGAACTATGGCTACACCTTC
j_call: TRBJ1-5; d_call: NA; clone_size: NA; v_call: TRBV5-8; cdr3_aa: CASSLVYGNQPQHF; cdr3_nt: TGTGCCAGCAGCTTGGTGTACGGCAATCAGCCCCAGCATTTT
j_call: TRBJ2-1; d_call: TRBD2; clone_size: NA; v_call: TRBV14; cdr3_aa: CASSIRLAGGDEQFF; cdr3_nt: TGTGCCAGCAGCATAAGACTAGCGGGAGGGGATGAGCAGTTCTTC
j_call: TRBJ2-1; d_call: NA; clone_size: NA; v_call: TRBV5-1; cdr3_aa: CASSFSGFYNEQFF; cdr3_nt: TGCGCCAGCAGCTTTAGCGGCTTCTACAATGAGCAGTTCTTC
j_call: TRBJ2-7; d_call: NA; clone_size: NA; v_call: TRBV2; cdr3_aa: CASSENPSVFSYEQYF; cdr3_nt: TGTGCCAGCAGTGAAAATCCGTCAGTTTTCTCCTACGAGCAGTACTTC
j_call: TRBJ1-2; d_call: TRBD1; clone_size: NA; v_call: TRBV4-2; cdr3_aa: CASSQERTGNYGYTF; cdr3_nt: TGTGCCAGCAGCCAAGAGCGGACAGGGAACTATGGCTACACCTTC
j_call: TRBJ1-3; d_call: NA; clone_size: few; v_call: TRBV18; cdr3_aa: CASSEQGNTIYF; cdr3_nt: TGTGCCAGCTCAGAACAGGGAAACACCATATATTTT
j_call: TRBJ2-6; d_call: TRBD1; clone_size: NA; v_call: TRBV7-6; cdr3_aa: CASMQTLGGQGSSGANVLTF; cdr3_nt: TGTGCCAGCATGCAGACCTTAGGGGGACAGGGGAGCTCTGGGGCCAACGTCCTGACTTTC
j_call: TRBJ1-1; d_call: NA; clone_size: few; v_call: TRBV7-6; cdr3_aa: CASSSGRTEAFF; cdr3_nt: TGTGCCAGCAGCTCCGGTCGGACTGAAGCTTTCTTT
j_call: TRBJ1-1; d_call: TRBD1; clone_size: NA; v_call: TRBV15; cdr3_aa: CATSSGTANLGAFF; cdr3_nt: TGTGCCACCAGCAGTGGGACAGCTAACCTTGGGGCTTTCTTT